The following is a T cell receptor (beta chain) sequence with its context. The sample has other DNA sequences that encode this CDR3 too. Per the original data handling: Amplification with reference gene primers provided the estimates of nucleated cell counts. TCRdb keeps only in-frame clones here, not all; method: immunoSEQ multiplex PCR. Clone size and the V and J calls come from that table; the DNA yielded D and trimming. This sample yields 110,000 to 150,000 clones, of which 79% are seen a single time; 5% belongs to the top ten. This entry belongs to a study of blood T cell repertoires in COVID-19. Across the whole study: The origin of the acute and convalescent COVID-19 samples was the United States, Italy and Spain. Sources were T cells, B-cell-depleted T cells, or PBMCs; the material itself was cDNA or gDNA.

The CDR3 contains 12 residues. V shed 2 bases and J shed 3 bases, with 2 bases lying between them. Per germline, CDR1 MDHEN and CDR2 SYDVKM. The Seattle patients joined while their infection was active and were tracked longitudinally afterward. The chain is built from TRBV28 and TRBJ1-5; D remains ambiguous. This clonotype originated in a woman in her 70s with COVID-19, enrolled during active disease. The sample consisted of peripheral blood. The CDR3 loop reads CASSLLNQPQHF. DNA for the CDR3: TGTGCCAGCAGTTTACTCAATCAGCCCCAGCATTTT.